Below, 13 T cell receptor beta chains from the same sample are listed, as sequenced in a study of T cells after yellow fever vaccination. TCRdb re-derived calls from the 5' RACE reads in MiXCR, one entry per CDR3 protein. Among about 350,000 distinct CDR3 sequences listed, roughly 8% were seen once. This material consisted of PBMCs, taken roughly 46 days after the first yellow fever vaccination. The receptors shown here come from a man younger than 30 who received the YFV17D yellow fever vaccine.

The chain is built from TRBV9 and TRBJ2-1, with 9 bases that match TRBD2. After removal of 0 bases from V and 11 bases from J, the junction contained 18 bases not matched to a gene. The CDR3 sequence is 18 residues long. Germline V gene lookup returns CDR1 SGDLS and CDR2 YYNGEE. This CDR3 is CASSVGSGSGTSRTKQFF. For the CDR3, the DNA is TGTGCCAGCAGCGTAGGTTCGGGGAGCGGGACTAGCAGGACTAAGCAGTTCTTC.

This clonotype was detected many times. The chain couples TRBV20-1 to TRBJ2-4; the D is unclear. Germline CDR1 is DFQATT and CDR2 is SNEGSKA (reference sequence). The CDR3 loop spans 12 amino acids. Trimming removed 4 bases from V and 7 bases from J, with 11 bases in between. This CDR3 is CSAITVENIQYF. As DNA, the CDR3 is TGCAGTGCTATAACGGTGGAGAACATTCAGTACTTC.

This chain connects TRBV7-2 to TRBJ2-3, with 8 bases that match TRBD2. The ends lost 2 bases at V and 1 base at J; junction bases unmatched: 5. This CDR3 contains 16 residues. The germline CDR1 and CDR2 sequences are SGHTA and FQGNSA. The CDR3, as DNA: TGTGCCAGCAGCTTAAGTTCAGCGGGGGGCACAGATACGCAGTATTTT. Translating it yields CASSLSSAGGTDTQYF.

This clonotype was seen ten or more times. V is TRBV7-8 and J is TRBJ2-1; perhaps TRBD1 as D (5 bases). The CDR3 spans 15 residues. V was clipped by 2 bases and J by 3 bases, with 11 bases between them. Germline CDR1 SGHVS, CDR2 FQNEAQ. This CDR3 reads CASSLWTWLYNEQFF. Here the CDR3 DNA reads TGTGCCAGCAGCTTATGGACATGGCTCTACAATGAGCAGTTCTTC.

DNA for the CDR3: TGTGCCAGCAGCGAACTGAGAGGCCTTTCGTATGGCTACACCTTC. Protein product: CASSELRGLSYGYTF. The rearrangement joins TRBV9 to TRBJ1-2; D is ambiguous. The ends were cut back, 3 bases at V and 5 bases at J, with 17 bases in the middle. The CDR3 spans 15 residues. Germline V gene data show CDR1 as SGDLS and CDR2 as YYNGEE.

This chain connects TRBV5-1 to TRBJ2-2; tentative D call: TRBD1 (6 bases). Germline CDR1 SGHRS, CDR2 YFSETQ. CDR3 length: 14 residues. Trimming stripped 4 bases from V and 1 base from J, with 8 bases between. The CDR3 is CASSRDKNTGELFF. For the CDR3, the DNA is TGCGCCAGCAGCCGGGACAAGAACACCGGGGAGCTGTTTTTT.

The chain combines TRBV4-2 with TRBJ1-6; a possible D gene is TRBD1 (6 bases). The germline V gene has CDR1 LGHNA and CDR2 YNFKEQ. With 0 bases removed from V and 7 bases from J, the gap between germline ends came to 13 bases. The CDR3 is 16 residues long. DNA for the CDR3: TGTGCCAGCAGCCAAGATCCACAGGGCAGCAATTCACCCCTCCACTTT. Translation: CASSQDPQGSNSPLHF.

This clonotype was counted many times. The V gene is TRBV7-9, the J gene TRBJ2-1, with a weak D call TRBD1 (6 bases). CDR3 size: 16 residues. V was cut by 4 bases and J by 2 bases, with 15 bases left in between. Germline CDR1 is SEHNR and CDR2 is FQNEAQ (reference sequence). The CDR3 here is CASSSRQAGTYNEQFF. CDR3 coding DNA: TGTGCCAGCAGCTCCAGACAGGCTGGGACCTACAATGAGCAGTTCTTC.

V gene TRBV18 combines with J gene TRBJ2-7; TRBD1 matches 7 bases. The CDR3 contains 16 residues. Per germline, CDR1 KGHSH and CDR2 LQKENI. V trimming: 3 bases; J trimming: 0 bases; junction bases outside the gene matches: 8. CDR3 coding DNA: TGTGCCAGCTCACCTTCGGACAGGTCGCCCTCCTACGAGCAGTACTTC. Amino acids: CASSPSDRSPSYEQYF.

V usage is TRBV4-1 and J usage is TRBJ2-3; possible D gene TRBD2, 6 bases. This CDR3 is built from 17 residues. The germline gives CDR1 MGHRA, CDR2 YSYEKL. V was pared by 1 base and J by 0 bases, with 14 bases between. CDR3 protein: CASSQVSGFSSTDTQYF. The CDR3 DNA follows: TGCGCCAGCAGCCAAGTCAGCGGGTTTTCTAGCACAGATACGCAGTATTTT.

This clonotype was seen repeatedly, ten times or more. This sequence joins TRBV6-2 or TRBV6-3 and TRBJ1-1; 8 bases agree with TRBD1. The germline V gene has CDR1 MNHEY and CDR2 SVGEGT. The CDR3 consists of 13 residues. With 6 bases clipped from V and 3 bases from J, the junction kept 3 bases outside the gene matches. CDR3 DNA: TGTGCCAGCAGGGAACAGGGGGACACTGAAGCTTTCTTT. Translated, it gives CASREQGDTEAFF.

This clonotype was counted ten times or more. The chain joins TRBV10-3 to TRBJ1-1; tentatively, D is TRBD1 (5 bases). CDR1 and CDR2 (germline): ENHRY, SYGVKD. V lost 7 bases and J 4 bases, leaving 13 bases between the germline ends. The CDR3 covers 13 residues. CDR3 sequence: CAINFQGGTEAFF. The CDR3 DNA sequence: TGTGCCATCAATTTTCAGGGCGGCACTGAAGCTTTCTTT.

Concerning this clonotype: Relative to the germline gene, one junction end is altered; a read error may explain this. The V gene is TRBV7-7, the J gene TRBJ2-2, with unresolved D. Germline assignment: CDR1 SSHAT and CDR2 FNYEAQ (reference sequence). The CDR3 loop spans 15 amino acids. CDR3 region: CASSLRMGNTGELFF. In DNA form, the CDR3 reads TGTGCTAGCAGCTTACGGATGGGGAACACCGGGGAGCTGTTTTTT.